The next 19 T cell receptor beta chains were all read from a single sample in a study of blood T cell repertoires in COVID-19. Repertoires were generated with immunoSEQ multiplex PCR, while TCRdb's copy carries only in-frame clones and drops some. The data show 85,000 to 130,000 clones, roughly 86% seen once. The sample consisted of peripheral blood. These receptor sequences come from an older woman with acute or convalescent COVID-19.

The J gene is TRBJ2-1, the V gene TRBV6-4; 8 bases match TRBD1. Trimming at V came to 5 bases and at J to 0 bases, leaving 3 bases not matched to a gene. This CDR3 has 15 amino acids. CDR1 is MRHNA, CDR2 SNTAGT, per germline. The chain's CDR3 is CASSLDRVSYNEQFF. The CDR3 DNA reads as TGTGCCAGCAGTCTGGACAGGGTCTCCTACAATGAGCAGTTCTTC.

The genes are TRBV5-1 and TRBJ2-1; 16 bases are a match to TRBD2. CDR1 is SGHRS and CDR2 is YFSETQ in the germline V gene. Germline trimming cut 4 bases from V and 7 bases from J; bases unmatched to any gene: 2. The CDR3 totals 15 residues. The CDR3 reads CASSGTSGRGNEQFF. The CDR3 coding sequence is TGCGCCAGCAGCGGGACTAGCGGGAGGGGGAATGAGCAGTTCTTC. Looking up the rest from reference TRBV5-1 and TRBJ2-1 gives the full variable domain: KAGVTQTPRYLIKTRGQQVTLSCSPISGHRSVSWYQQTPGQGLQFLFEYFSETQRNKGNFPGRFSGRQFSNSRSEMNVSTLELGDSALYLCASSGTSGRGNEQFFGPGTRLTVL.

This clone has only one observation. The chain is built from TRBV10-3 and TRBJ1-2, with D possibly being TRBD1 (6 bases). The V end lost 3 bases, the J end lost 4 bases, and 15 bases lay between the germline ends. The CDR3 has 15 amino acids. Germline lookup yields CDR1 ENHRY and CDR2 SYGVKD. The CDR3 sequence: CAISESPGDPYGYTF. The CDR3 nucleotides read TGTGCCATCAGTGAAAGTCCAGGGGACCCCTATGGCTACACCTTC.

The chain links TRBV6-1 to TRBJ2-7; no definite D call. The CDR3 consists of 12 residues. Germline values: CDR1 MNHNS, CDR2 SASEGT. Deletions cut 3 bases from V and 0 bases from J, with 3 bases between. The CDR3 here is CASSDGSYEQYV. The CDR3 nucleotides are TGTGCCAGCAGTGACGGCTCCTACGAGCAGTACGTC.

The genes are TRBV19 and TRBJ1-6, with TRBD1 matching 7 bases. The CDR3 is 13 residues long. The V and J ends lost 3 bases and 8 bases, in that order; junction bases with no gene match: 1. Germline CDR1 and CDR2: LNHDA and SQIVND (reference sequence). This CDR3 reads CASSITGDSPLHF. CDR3 nucleotide sequence: TGTGCCAGTAGTATCACAGGGGATTCACCCCTCCACTTT.

The chain recombines TRBV28 with TRBJ2-1; perhaps TRBD1 as D (5 bases). The CDR3 covers 12 residues. V was trimmed by 4 bases and J by 13 bases, leaving 14 bases between them. Germline V gene sequence: CDR1 MDHEN, CDR2 SYDVKM. The CDR3 sequence: CASSWGIYTQFF. DNA of the CDR3: TGTGCCAGCAGTTGGGGCATCTATACCCAGTTCTTC.

The chain couples TRBV15 to TRBJ1-4; maybe TRBD1 (5 bases). The CDR3 contains 13 residues. Germline V lookup: CDR1 LNHNV, CDR2 YYDKDF (reference sequence). V lost 5 bases, J lost 8 bases, and 12 bases lay in between. Here the CDR3 DNA reads TGTGCCACCAGCCCCCGGCAGGGAGAAAAACTGTTTTTT. Residues: CATSPRQGEKLFF. The complete variable domain, with remaining parts taken from reference TRBV15 and TRBJ1-4, reads DAMVIQNPRYQVTQFGKPVTLSCSQTLNHNVMYWYQQKSSQAPKLLFHYYDKDFNNEADTPDNFQSRRPNTSFCFLDIRSPGLGDTAMYLCATSPRQGEKLFFGSGTQLSVL.

The J gene is TRBJ2-7, the V gene TRBV6-2 or TRBV6-3; 12 bases align to TRBD2. The CDR3 covers 16 residues. Germline-derived CDR1 and CDR2 are MNHEY and SVGEGT. The V and J ends lost 6 bases and 7 bases, in that order; junction bases with no gene match: 13. For the CDR3, the DNA is TGTGCCAGCAGCCCTCCTCTAGCGGGAGGGCCCCCTGAGCAGTACTTC. Protein sequence: CASSPPLAGGPPEQYF.

The V and J genes are TRBV7-2 and TRBJ2-2; 13 nucleotides match TRBD2. Germline CDR1 SGHTA, CDR2 FQGNSA. J was trimmed by 6 bases and V by 6 bases; bases with no gene match: 7. CDR3 length: 16 residues. CDR3 nucleotides: TGTGCCAGCAGTAGGACTAGCGGGAGAGCGGCCGGGGAGCTGTTTTTT. Protein product: CASSRTSGRAAGELFF.

The chain carries TRBV7-3 and TRBJ2-2; unclear D gene. The length of the CDR3 is 14 residues. V was trimmed by 4 bases and J by 2 bases, leaving 8 bases between them. Germline values: CDR1 SGHTA, CDR2 FQGTGA. The CDR3 loop reads CASSSTHNTGELFF. In DNA form, the CDR3 reads TGTGCCAGCAGCTCAACCCATAACACCGGGGAGCTGTTTTTT.

V usage is TRBV27 and J usage is TRBJ2-5; tentatively, D is TRBD1 (6 bases). Germline assignment: CDR1 MNHEY and CDR2 SMNVEV (reference sequence). V dropped 0 bases and J dropped 1 base, with 9 bases sitting between them. The CDR3 covers 15 residues. CDR3 bases: TGTGCCAGCAGTTTATCAATCAGGGGCCAAGAGACCCAGTACTTC. The encoded protein is CASSLSIRGQETQYF.

V usage is TRBV7-3 and J usage is TRBJ2-1; weak D call: TRBD1 (6 bases). Germline assignment: CDR1 SGHTA and CDR2 FQGTGA. The CDR3 spans 16 residues. V was cut by 0 bases and J by 6 bases, with 15 bases left in between. The CDR3, as DNA: TGTGCCAGCAGCTTAACTGGTCCAGGGGTCAGCAATGAGCAGTTCTTC. Translated, it gives CASSLTGPGVSNEQFF.

The genes are TRBV6-4 and TRBJ2-7, with D tentatively TRBD1 (5 bases). Trimming removed 6 bases from V and 4 bases from J, with 16 bases in between. The CDR3 runs to 14 residues. Germline CDR1 and CDR2: MRHNA and SNTAGT. Here the CDR3 reads CASSLNRLGYEQYV. CDR3 in DNA: TGTGCCAGCAGCCTCAACAGGCTAGGATACGAGCAGTACGTC.

V is TRBV28 and J is TRBJ2-1, with TRBD2 identical over 8 bases. CDR3 length: 13 residues. Germline trimming cut 9 bases from V and 3 bases from J; bases unmatched to any gene: 4. From germline, CDR1 is MDHEN and CDR2 SYDVKM. The CDR3 bases are TGTGCCAGTTATAGCGGGGTCTACAATGAGCAGTTCTTC. Protein product: CASYSGVYNEQFF.

This clone showed up just once. V is TRBV5-1 and J is TRBJ1-3, with 8 bases identical to TRBD1. V lost 2 bases and J lost 1; bases outside the gene matches: 5. CDR3 length: 16 amino acids. Looked up from germline, CDR1 is SGHRS and CDR2 is YFSETQ. The CDR3, as DNA: TGCGCCAGCAGCTTTCGGACAGGGACGTCTGGAAACACCATATATTTT. Residues: CASSFRTGTSGNTIYF.

The chain combines TRBV18 with TRBJ1-5, with 7 bases that match TRBD1. From germline, CDR1 is KGHSH and CDR2 LQKENI. J was trimmed by 0 bases and V by 5 bases; bases with no gene match: 4. The CDR3 spans 15 residues. CDR3 nucleotide sequence: TGTGCCAGCTCAACGACAGGGAATAGCAATCAGCCCCAGCATTTT. Residues: CASSTTGNSNQPQHF.

The chain uses TRBV11-2 and TRBJ1-2; tentatively, D is TRBD1 (5 bases). The CDR3 sequence is 11 residues long. Germline V CDR1 and CDR2: SGHAT, FQNNGV. V gave up 6 bases and J gave up 8 bases, with 10 bases separating them. The CDR3 bases are TGTGCCAGCAGGGATACAGGAGGCTACACCTTC. It specifies CASRDTGGYTF. Looking up the rest from reference TRBV11-2 and TRBJ1-2 gives the full variable domain: EAGVAQSPRYKIIEKRQSVAFWCNPISGHATLYWYQQILGQGPKLLIQFQNNGVVDDSQLPKDRFSAERLKGVDSTLKIQPAKLEDSAVYLCASRDTGGYTFGSGTRLTVV.

The chain uses TRBV14 and TRBJ2-3; 7 bases align to TRBD2. The CDR3 runs to 16 residues. The trim removed 3 bases at V and 5 bases at J, leaving 11 bases unmatched. Germline V lookup: CDR1 SGHDN, CDR2 FVKESK. The CDR3, as DNA: TGTGCCAGCAGCCAGGACCAAGGACTAGGGCTAGATACGCAGTATTTT. It translates to CASSQDQGLGLDTQYF.

The chain employs TRBV24-1 and TRBJ2-4; the match to TRBD1 covers 10 bases. J was trimmed by 1 base and V by 4 bases; bases with no gene match: 3. This CDR3 is built from 16 residues. Germline CDR1 is KGHDR and CDR2 is SFDVKD. As DNA, the CDR3 is TGTGCCACCAGTGACTCGGGACAGGGGGCCAAAAACATTCAGTACTTC. Protein product: CATSDSGQGAKNIQYF.